A selection of T cell receptor beta chains follows, all from one sample in a study of CD8 T cells in ankylosing spondylitis. Each CDR3 protein gets one entry after TCRdb re-called the 5' RACE reads with MiXCR. This table holds about 800,000 distinct CDR3 sequences, approximately 12% found once. The sequencing sample was made of blood, either unsorted or a sorted T cell fraction (not recorded which). The receptor source for this set is a male donor with ankylosing spondylitis. Each CDR3 is given with its conserved first and last residue. D genes are given only for firm matches. Clone size, where shown, is once, few, many, or a class for clones that have expanded.

TRBJ2-3 . . TRBV7-6 TGTGCCAGCAGCTGGGGGGCCGGGGAAGATACGCAGTATTTT CASSWGAGEDTQYF
TRBJ2-3 . . TRBV7-9 TGTGCCAGCAGCTTATTGTGGACAGCGAGCACAGATACGCAGTATTTT CASSLLWTASTDTQYF
TRBJ2-7 . . TRBV12-3/TRBV12-4 TGTGCCAGCAGTCACACCCGAGGGACTGCCCATACTTCCTACGAGCAGTACTTC CASSHTRGTAHTSYEQYF
TRBJ2-1 once . TRBV28 TGTGCCAGTTTAGCGCTAAGCTCCTACAATGAGCAGTTCTTC CASLALSSYNEQFF
TRBJ1-2 . . TRBV9 TGTGCCAGCAGCCCCTATGGACAGCTCTATGGCTACACCTTC CASSPYGQLYGYTF
TRBJ2-4 few . TRBV7-8 TGTGCCAGCAGCTCCAGGAGGGGCAGGGCGGACATTCAGTACTTC CASSSRRGRADIQYF
TRBJ1-2 few . TRBV7-2 TGTGCCAGCAGCTTAGCCACCTATGGCTACACCTTC CASSLATYGYTF
TRBJ2-7 few TRBD1 TRBV27 TGTGCCAGCAGTCAACGGACAGGGCTCGAGCAGTACTTC CASSQRTGLEQYF
TRBJ2-1 few . TRBV20-1 TGCAGTGCCCCTCGGGGCGGGGGCGAGGACAATGAGCAGTTCTTC CSAPRGGGEDNEQFF
TRBJ2-7 . . TRBV7-9 TGTGCCAGCAGCTTTGCGGGATCGGGGTACGAGCAGTACTTC CASSFAGSGYEQYF
TRBJ1-1 many TRBD1 TRBV20-1 TGCAGTGCTAGAGATCCAGGGGGCTACACTGAAGCTTTCTTT CSARDPGGYTEAFF
TRBJ2-5 . . TRBV4-3 TGCGCCAGCAGCCAAGATAGGGCCCAGGGGGGAGAGACCCAGTACTTC CASSQDRAQGGETQYF
TRBJ2-3 few . TRBV19 TGTGCCAGTAGCCCGGGGCCGCCTTATACGCAGTATTTT CASSPGPPYTQYF
TRBJ2-3 few TRBD2 TRBV7-2 TGTGCCAGCAGCTTAGAGTTAGGACTAGCGTCGGATACGCAGTATTTT CASSLELGLASDTQYF
TRBJ2-1 many TRBD2 TRBV10-1 TGCGCCAGCAGTGTACTAGCGGGAGAGCGTGAGCAGTTCTTC CASSVLAGEREQFF
TRBJ2-7 many TRBD1 TRBV5-1 TGCGCCAGCAGCTTCTTACCGGGACAGGGATACGAGCAGTACTTC CASSFLPGQGYEQYF
TRBJ2-3 few TRBD2 TRBV20-1 TGCAGTGCTAGAGGGACTAGTCAGAACACAGATACGCAGTATTTT CSARGTSQNTDTQYF
TRBJ1-2 many . TRBV7-2 TGTGCCAGCAGCTTAGCGTATTCAGGGGATGGCTACACCTTC CASSLAYSGDGYTF
TRBJ2-7 many TRBD2 TRBV5-1 TGCGCCAGCAGCCGCGGGACTAGCGCCACCTACGAGCAGTACTTC CASSRGTSATYEQYF
TRBJ1-1 . . TRBV20-1 TGCAGTGCTAGAAACAGGGTCTCCACTGAAGCTTTCTTT CSARNRVSTEAFF
TRBJ2-3 many TRBD2 TRBV5-5 TGTGCCAGCAGCTCGATACTAGCGGGAGGGCCTAATACGCAGTATTTT CASSSILAGGPNTQYF
TRBJ2-4 . TRBD1 TRBV20-1 TGCAGTGCTAGACCTGGGACAGAGAAAAACATTCAGTACTTC CSARPGTEKNIQYF
TRBJ2-7 many . TRBV21-1 TGTGCCAGCAGATCCTACGAGCAGTACTTC CASRSYEQYF
TRBJ1-2 few . TRBV20-1 TGCAGTGCCCTACCCTCAGGGGAAGGGGTTTATGGCTACACCTTC CSALPSGEGVYGYTF
TRBJ2-7 many . TRBV7-2 TGTGCCAGCAGCTTAGGGCCAGTACCCACCTACGAGCAGTACTTC CASSLGPVPTYEQYF
TRBJ2-3 . . TRBV20-1 TGCAGTGCTAGTGGGCAGCTCACAGATACGCAGTATTTT CSASGQLTDTQYF